This T cell receptor (beta chain) was found in a study of identical twins' blood T cells. The CDR3 extends over 14 amino acids. Between the trimmed V and J ends, which lost 6 bases and 2 bases, there was a span of 14 bases. The germline V gene has CDR1 DFQATT and CDR2 SNEGSKA (reference sequence). TCRdb itself ran the 5' RACE reads through MiXCR, one entry per CDR3 protein. Here the sample spans around 380,000 distinct CDR3 sequences, about 28% being singletons. Study-wide findings and caveats: Mainly, cloneset size products determined shared clonotypes, twins included. Abundant TCRbeta CDR3s overlapped more between twins than with unrelated donors. Out-of-frame TCRbeta clonotypes reportedly had markedly more similar V usage in twins than unrelated donors. Shared environment remains a possible cause of twin similarity.

As for this clonotype: Its antigen is unknown.

The V gene is TRBV20-1, the J gene TRBJ1-5; no clear D gene. Sequencing was carried out using PBMCs. The receptor was isolated from a woman between 18 and 50 years old in good health. The CDR3 is CSAGVFDRNQPQHF. The DNA for the CDR3 is TGCAGTGCCGGGGTGTTCGATCGCAATCAGCCCCAGCATTTT.